This entry is about one TCR beta chain. Its matching antigen is unknown. Treatment of the sample: 10-day PBMC culture with coronavirus spike peptide pools or control peptides (ViraFEST assay). One should note that the unexposed donor's CD4+ T cells were collected before the COVID-19 pandemic (2011-2018). Four cold-coronavirus spikes, along with SARS-CoV-2 S/N, were used to probe unexposed-donor CD4+ T cells, cells permitting. Per the germline V gene, CDR1 is SGHVS and CDR2 is FQNEAQ. Trimming took 5 bases from V and 0 from J, leaving 14 bases between them. The CDR3 runs 16 residues. Sequenced with the Oncomine TCR Beta short-read assay was DNA taken from cultured CD4+ T cells. It was cultured CD4+ T cells from which genomic DNA was extracted. TCRdb processed the PCR reads anew with MiXCR; each CDR3 protein has one entry. The sample lists 11,000 or so distinct CDR3 sequences, 37% occurring once. This entry belongs to a study of vaccination and CD4 T cells after COVID-19. On the study more broadly: Comprising six males and four females, the convalescent participants counted two Hispanic individuals among them. The post-COVID samples were taken a median about 100 days after diagnosis, anywhere from 35 to 161. Ranging from 14 to 241, the interval between dose two and post-vaccine sampling had a median of about ten weeks.

The rearrangement uses TRBV7-8 and TRBJ1-5; D possibly corresponds to TRBD1 (6 bases). The TCR sequence derives from a human donor in good health. Material: CD4+ T cells from blood, cultured in vitro. The CDR3 spells CASSRSGGDSNQPQHF. CDR3 DNA: TGTGCCAGCAGCCGGTCGGGGGGCGATAGCAATCAGCCCCAGCATTTT.